This TCR beta chain was observed in a study of T-cell reconstitution after alpha-beta-depleted transplantation in children. V lost 0 bases to trimming and J lost 4 bases; unmatched junction nucleotides: 6. CDR1 and CDR2 (germline): LGHNA, YSLEER. The CDR3 has 15 residues. Unique molecular identifiers were incorporated into the prepared TCRbeta library. TCRdb passed the PCR reads through MiXCR, listing each CDR3 protein once. The sample records 500,000 to 750,000 distinct CDR3 sequences, approximately 12% being singletons. This TCR was sampled from a male patient younger than 18 who had a stem cell transplant for acute myeloid leukemia, so the T cells may come from the graft donor. This rearrangement joins TRBV4-3 to TRBJ2-7; TRBD1 aligns across 7 bases. Source: PBMCs, mostly from graft donor cells, taken 360 days after TCRalphabeta/CD19-depleted stem cell transplant. The CDR3 DNA reads as TGCGCCAGCAGCCAAGAAAGGGGGCGCATTTACGAGCAGTACTTC. It codes for CASSQERGRIYEQYF.